Below are 23 T cell receptor beta chains sequenced from a single sample in a study of T-cell reconstitution after alpha-beta-depleted transplantation in children. Unique molecular identifiers were incorporated into the prepared TCRbeta library. TCRdb processed the PCR reads anew with MiXCR; each CDR3 protein has one entry. Counted here are about 300,000 distinct CDR3 sequences, about 9.4% occurring once; the ten biggest clones make up approximately 7.6%. The sample was PBMCs, taken before TCRalphabeta/CD19-depleted stem cell transplant. The receptor set was obtained from a boy younger than two with acute myeloid leukemia, due to receive a stem cell transplant.

This clonotype was seen repeatedly, ten times or more. The chain carries TRBV25-1 and TRBJ2-1; 11 bases are shared with TRBD2. The CDR3 runs 17 residues. Per germline, CDR1 MGHDK and CDR2 SYGVNS. J gave up 1 base and V 8 bases, and 10 bases lay outside the gene matches. The CDR3 loop reads CASERTSGRDSYNEQFF. DNA for the CDR3: TGTGCCAGCGAACGGACTAGCGGGCGTGATTCCTACAATGAGCAGTTCTTC.

This clonotype occurred a few times. The chain joins TRBV6-1 to TRBJ2-7; 8 bases map to TRBD1. The CDR3 runs 14 residues. Germline loops: CDR1 MNHNS, CDR2 SASEGT. V dropped 4 bases and J dropped 2; count of bases not matched to a gene: 4. CDR3 nucleotides: TGTGCCAGCAGTGCACAGGGGGTGGCCTACGAGCAGTACTTC. Protein product: CASSAQGVAYEQYF.

This clonotype occurred many times. The V and J genes are TRBV6-6 and TRBJ1-5; unclear D gene. Germline V gene sequence: CDR1 MNHNY, CDR2 SVGAGI (reference sequence). V lost 4 bases to trimming and J lost 5 bases, with 9 bases between them. This CDR3 has 13 residues. In nucleotides, the CDR3 is TGTGCCAGCAGTTTACCAACCGATCAGCCCCAGCATTTT. Translating it yields CASSLPTDQPQHF.

This sequence joins TRBV11-1 and TRBJ1-1, with D hard to call. The V and J ends lost 2 bases and 1 base respectively, with 14 bases between them. The CDR3 length is 16 residues. Germline V CDR1 and CDR2: SGHAT, FQDESV (reference sequence). CDR3 sequence reads: CASSLYGVFGNTEAFF. The DNA for the CDR3 is TGTGCCAGCAGCTTATATGGGGTTTTCGGGAACACTGAAGCTTTCTTT.

In its sample, this clonotype was seen many times. The chain carries TRBV29-1 and TRBJ1-1; the D is unclear. The CDR3 has 12 amino acids. The ends were cut back, 4 bases at V and 0 bases at J, with 6 bases in the middle. CDR1 is SQVTM, CDR2 ANQGSEA, per germline. The CDR3 loop is CSVGGLNTEAFF. CDR3 nucleotide sequence: TGCAGCGTTGGAGGGTTGAACACTGAAGCTTTCTTT.

This clonotype was detected ten times or more. The chain is built from TRBV4-2 and TRBJ1-2, with D possibly being TRBD1 (5 bases). This CDR3 spans 14 amino acids. Trimming shortened V by 3 bases and J by 4 bases, and 12 bases separated the two germline ends. CDR1 is LGHNA and CDR2 is YNFKEQ in the germline V gene. The CDR3 bases are TGTGCCAGCAGCCAGGAGACAGTCCTCTATGGCTACACCTTC. Protein sequence: CASSQETVLYGYTF.

V gene TRBV10-3 combines with J gene TRBJ2-1; the match to TRBD2 covers 12 bases. V shed 4 bases, J shed 9 bases, and the junction held 10 bases outside the gene matches. The CDR3 has 16 residues. Germline V CDR1 and CDR2: ENHRY, SYGVKD. CDR3 in amino acids: CAISARTSGIVAEQFF. DNA for the CDR3: TGTGCCATCAGTGCCCGGACTAGCGGGATCGTCGCTGAGCAGTTCTTC.

As concerns this clonotype: One end of the junction is discordant with germline, which a read error may explain. The chain uses TRBV12-3 or TRBV12-4 and TRBJ2-2, with a possible D match to TRBD2 (6 bases). The CDR3 spans 18 residues. DNA of the CDR3: TGTACCAGCAGTTTATCCCGCCTGGGGGGTTCGAACACCGGGGAGCTGTTTTTT. It codes for CTSSLSRLGGSNTGELFF.

The table lists this clonotype with many counts. V is TRBV5-6 and J is TRBJ2-4; D gene uncertain. CDR3 length: 14 amino acids. CDR1 and CDR2 from the germline V gene are SGHDT and YYEEEE. Trimming cost V 0 bases and J 10 bases, with 14 bases left between them. Here the CDR3 DNA reads TGTGCCAGCAGCTTGGCCCCAAGGGAAGATATTCAGTACTTC. This encodes CASSLAPREDIQYF.

This clonotype showed up just a few times. The chain employs TRBV2 and TRBJ2-1; 8 bases agree with TRBD1. After removal of 7 bases from V and 7 bases from J, the junction contained 9 bases not matched to a gene. Germline V gene sequence: CDR1 SNHLY, CDR2 FYNNEI. This CDR3 is 14 amino acids long. CDR3 sequence (DNA): TGTGCCAGCAAGGGGCAGGGGGCGAGGAATGAGCAGTTCTTC. This gives the protein CASKGQGARNEQFF. Together with reference TRBV2 and TRBJ2-1, the CDR3 gives the full variable domain: EPEVTQTPSHQVTQMGQEVILRCVPISNHLYFYWYRQILGQKVEFLVSFYNNEISEKSEIFDDQFSVERPDGSNFTLKIRSTKLEDSAMYFCASKGQGARNEQFFGPGTRLTVL.

This clonotype was observed many times. CDR3 DNA: TGTGCCACCAGTGATTTGCGGGCGGGGCAGTTCTTC. Encoded protein: CATSDLRAGQFF. The chain is built from TRBV24-1 and TRBJ2-1, with D maybe TRBD2 (5 bases). CDR1 is KGHDR, CDR2 SFDVKD, per germline. V lost 0 bases, J lost 12 bases, and 8 bases lay in between. The CDR3 has 12 residues.

As for this clonotype: Since a much larger clone is just one base distant, this may be a read error. This chain links TRBV6-1 with TRBJ2-7, with 7 bases that match TRBD1. CDR3 length: 19 amino acids. CDR1 is MNHNS, CDR2 SASEGT, per germline. This chain's CDR3 is CASRPAIGDRGTSSYKQYF. The DNA of the CDR3 is TGTGCCAGCAGGCCCGCAATCGGGGACAGAGGCACTTCCTCCTACAAGCAGTACTTC.

This chain joins TRBV20-1 and TRBJ1-5, with 11 bases that match TRBD1. In germline, CDR1 is DFQATT, CDR2 SNEGSKA (reference sequence). This CDR3 region has 15 residues. V shed 3 bases, J shed 3 bases, and the junction held 4 bases outside the gene matches. CDR3 DNA: TGCAGTGCTAGCCGGGACAGGGGGTACAATCAGCCCCAGCATTTT. As protein: CSASRDRGYNQPQHF.

This clonotype was counted many times. The J gene is TRBJ2-4, the V gene TRBV28, with 11 bases aligning to TRBD2. CDR1 is MDHEN and CDR2 is SYDVKM in the germline V gene. The CDR3 is made up of 14 amino acids. The CDR3 sequence: CAPGGGLAENIQYF. DNA of the CDR3: TGTGCGCCGGGGGGGGGACTAGCGGAAAACATTCAGTACTTC.

The gene calls are TRBV20-1 and TRBJ2-7; no reliable D call. V was shortened by 3 bases and J by 4 bases, with 19 bases between the two germline ends. This CDR3 is 15 amino acids long. Germline values: CDR1 DFQATT, CDR2 SNEGSKA (reference sequence). The CDR3 DNA reads as TGCAGTGCTAGTAGTAGCTCCCAGAACTTATACGAGCAGTACTTC. Its translation is CSASSSSQNLYEQYF.

This clonotype was seen many times. The chain couples TRBV7-2 to TRBJ2-5; D is undetermined. Per germline, CDR1 SGHTA and CDR2 FQGNSA. The CDR3 is made up of 14 amino acids. Between the trimmed V and J ends, which lost 0 bases and 5 bases, there was a span of 10 bases. The CDR3 reads CASSLASPGETQYF. The DNA of the CDR3 is TGTGCCAGCAGCTTAGCCTCCCCGGGTGAGACCCAGTACTTC. The variable domain in full, with the rest retrieved from reference TRBV7-2 and TRBJ2-5, is GAGVSQSPSNKVTEKGKDVELRCDPISGHTALYWYRQSLGQGLEFLIYFQGNSAPDKSGLPSDRFSAERTGGSVSTLTIQRTQQEDSAVYLCASSLASPGETQYFGPGTRLLVL.

This clonotype was seen ten or more times. CDR3 loop: CASSTGGKGETQYF. The DNA for the CDR3 is TGCGCCAGCTCTACAGGGGGAAAAGGAGAGACCCAGTACTTC. The chain employs TRBV5-1 and TRBJ2-5; 8 bases are shared with TRBD1. Germline trimming cut 7 bases from V and 4 bases from J; bases unmatched to any gene: 9. Looked up from germline, CDR1 is SGHRS and CDR2 is YFSETQ. This CDR3 is built from 14 residues.

This clonotype was seen only a few times. The chain joins TRBV20-1 to TRBJ2-3, with D possibly being TRBD2 (6 bases). The ends were cut back, 4 bases at V and 0 bases at J, with 11 bases in the middle. Germline V lookup: CDR1 DFQATT, CDR2 SNEGSKA (reference sequence). The CDR3 spans 14 residues. CDR3 sequence reads: CSATGLGSTDTQYF. CDR3 sequence (DNA): TGCAGTGCTACGGGACTGGGAAGCACAGATACGCAGTATTTT.

This clonotype was seen repeatedly, ten times or more. The chain joins TRBV12-3 or TRBV12-4 to TRBJ2-2; TRBD1 matches 12 bases. The length of the CDR3 is 15 residues. V shed 6 bases and J 7 bases; nucleotides not matched to a gene: 6. The CDR3 protein is CASSLGQGAIGELFF. The CDR3 DNA follows: TGTGCCAGCAGCTTGGGACAGGGGGCGATCGGGGAGCTGTTTTTT.

This clonotype was observed many times. The rearrangement links TRBV20-1 to TRBJ2-7; D gene ambiguous. V was pared by 3 bases and J by 0 bases, with 12 bases between. Per germline, CDR1 DFQATT and CDR2 SNEGSKA (reference sequence). The CDR3 is 14 amino acids. The CDR3 nucleotides read TGCAGTGCTAGCCTACACGTTAGCTCCTACGAGCAGTACTTC. Translation gives CSASLHVSSYEQYF.

This clonotype was seen many times. The chain links TRBV28 to TRBJ2-1, with 9 bases aligning to TRBD1. Germline V lookup: CDR1 MDHEN, CDR2 SYDVKM. Trimming removed 4 bases from V and 4 bases from J; junction bases left unmatched: 8. CDR3 size: 16 residues. CDR3 loop: CASSSSGTGLYNEQFF. CDR3 in DNA: TGTGCCAGCAGTTCCTCCGGGACAGGGCTATACAATGAGCAGTTCTTC.

In its sample, this clonotype was seen many times. This rearrangement joins TRBV4-1 to TRBJ2-1; possible D gene TRBD1, 6 bases. This CDR3 region has 15 residues. CDR1 and CDR2 from the germline V gene are MGHRA and YSYEKL. Trimming left V 2 bases short and J 11 bases short, with 19 bases between. This CDR3 is CASSQTGTSLLQQFF. In DNA form, the CDR3 reads TGCGCCAGCAGCCAAACCGGGACAAGCCTCCTGCAGCAGTTCTTC.

This clonotype was found a few times. The V gene is TRBV20-1, the J gene TRBJ2-5, with 9 positions matching TRBD1. V lost 3 bases to trimming and J lost 5 bases; unmatched junction nucleotides: 4. Germline V gives CDR1 DFQATT, CDR2 SNEGSKA (reference sequence). The length of the CDR3 is 13 residues. CDR3 DNA sequence: TGCAGTGCTAGGGGACAGGGTTGGGAGACCCAGTACTTC. Residues: CSARGQGWETQYF.